These 19 T cell receptor beta chains share one sample of origin, sequenced in a study of monozygotic twins with inflammatory bowel disease. TCRdb reprocessed the 5' RACE reads; each CDR3 protein has one entry and no DNA is given. The listing records 200,000 to 250,000 distinct CDR3 sequences. Sequenced material: blood. These receptor sequences come from a human donor with ulcerative colitis or Crohn's disease, or a healthy co-twin of an affected twin (not recorded which).

The chain employs TRBV7-9 and TRBJ1-5; TCRdb returns TRBD1, unconfirmable since there is no DNA. The CDR3 is 14 residues long. Germline values: CDR1 SEHNR, CDR2 FQNEAQ (reference sequence). The CDR3 is CASSLEGADQPQHF.

V gene TRBV6-2 or TRBV6-3 combines with J gene TRBJ2-1; TCRdb's D call of TRBD2 is untestable without DNA. CDR3 length: 20 residues. Germline V gene lookup returns CDR1 MNHEY and CDR2 SVGEGT. CDR3 amino acids: CASSYPTISELAGGLNEQFF.

The chain recombines TRBV2 with TRBJ1-2. The germline V gene has CDR1 SNHLY and CDR2 FYNNEI. This CDR3 contains 13 residues. This CDR3 reads CARQPTANYGYTF.

The chain is built from TRBV7-9 and TRBJ1-5; the TRBD1 assignment by TCRdb is unverifiable without DNA. This CDR3 is built from 14 residues. From germline, CDR1 is SEHNR and CDR2 FQNEAQ (reference sequence). CDR3 sequence: CASSMQGGNQPQHF.

This sequence joins TRBV20-1 and TRBJ2-7; TCRdb gives TRBD1 as the D gene, but with no DNA this cannot be confirmed. The germline gives CDR1 DFQATT, CDR2 SNEGSKA (reference sequence). The CDR3 has 14 residues. The CDR3 reads CSALSGTDGYEQYF.

J is TRBJ2-7 and V is TRBV7-2; the TRBD1 assignment by TCRdb is unverifiable without DNA. The CDR3 covers 16 residues. Germline V CDR1 and CDR2: SGHTA, FQGNSA. CDR3: CASSFGTGSPSYEQYF.

This chain uses TRBV5-5 with TRBJ1-1; the D call from TCRdb, TRBD1, cannot be confirmed without DNA. The CDR3 has 14 residues. Germline V gene sequence: CDR1 SGHKS, CDR2 YYEKEE (reference sequence). The CDR3 here is CASSHGQASTEAFF.

The chain is built from TRBV12-3 or TRBV12-4 and TRBJ2-1; the TCRdb call, TRBD1, lacks DNA for checking. This CDR3 is 13 amino acids long. CDR3 amino acids: CASSLGTSGKQFF.

The chain uses TRBV5-6 and TRBJ2-1; TCRdb indicates TRBD2, and absent DNA this call remains unverified. This CDR3 is 15 amino acids long. From germline, CDR1 is SGHDT and CDR2 YYEEEE. The CDR3 protein is CASSLLAGVYNEQFF.

CDR3 residues: CASSPQSNYGYTF. The V call is TRBV5-1, the J call TRBJ1-2. Germline loops: CDR1 SGHRS, CDR2 YFSETQ. The CDR3 has 13 residues. The complete variable domain, with remaining parts taken from reference TRBV5-1 and TRBJ1-2, reads KAGVTQTPRYLIKTRGQQVTLSCSPISGHRSVSWYQQTPGQGLQFLFEYFSETQRNKGNFPGRFSGRQFSNSRSEMNVSTLELGDSALYLCASSPQSNYGYTFGSGTRLTVV.

The rearrangement uses TRBV7-6 and TRBJ2-6. CDR3 length: 16 residues. The germline V gene has CDR1 SGHVS and CDR2 FNYEAQ. CDR3 loop: CASSANPVSGANVLTF.

V and J are TRBV7-9 and TRBJ2-2; there is no DNA to check the TCRdb D call of TRBD1. This CDR3 is built from 15 residues. CDR1 is SEHNR and CDR2 is FQNEAQ in the germline V gene (reference sequence). CDR3 sequence: CALTKGASNTGELFF.

This sequence joins TRBV11-1 and TRBJ1-5; TCRdb reports TRBD1, a call that lacks DNA to check it against. Per germline, CDR1 SGHAT and CDR2 FQDESV (reference sequence). This CDR3 region has 18 residues. This CDR3 reads CASSLAPGTGLSNQPQHF.

The rearrangement joins TRBV27 to TRBJ1-1; TCRdb reports TRBD1, a call that lacks DNA to check it against. Germline V gene sequence: CDR1 MNHEY, CDR2 SMNVEV (reference sequence). The CDR3 length is 19 residues. The CDR3 sequence is CASSYEAPGTPSMNTEAFF.

The chain combines TRBV7-9 with TRBJ2-1. Germline values: CDR1 SEHNR, CDR2 FQNEAQ (reference sequence). The CDR3 has 11 amino acids. The CDR3 here is CASSLFNEQFF.

J is TRBJ2-2 and V is TRBV5-1; TCRdb picks TRBD2, but there is no DNA to check that call. The CDR3 runs to 14 residues. Germline lookup yields CDR1 SGHRS and CDR2 YFSETQ. This CDR3 reads CASSLSGMAGELFF. Complete variable domain (other parts from reference TRBV5-1 and TRBJ2-2): KAGVTQTPRYLIKTRGQQVTLSCSPISGHRSVSWYQQTPGQGLQFLFEYFSETQRNKGNFPGRFSGRQFSNSRSEMNVSTLELGDSALYLCASSLSGMAGELFFGEGSRLTVL.

CDR3 sequence reads: CASTPLAGEPLGTQYF. The chain uses TRBV19 and TRBJ2-3; without DNA, the TCRdb call of TRBD2 cannot be checked. The CDR3 has 16 amino acids. Per the germline V gene, CDR1 is LNHDA and CDR2 is SQIVND (reference sequence).

V is TRBV25-1 and J is TRBJ2-6; TCRdb picks TRBD1, but there is no DNA to check that call. Germline loops: CDR1 MGHDK, CDR2 SYGVNS. The CDR3 runs to 15 residues. This CDR3 is CASSGGSTGSNVLTF.

This chain uses TRBV30 with TRBJ1-5; TCRdb lists TRBD1, though no DNA is available to test this call. The CDR3 sequence is 14 residues long. Per germline, CDR1 GTSNPN and CDR2 SVGIG (reference sequence). CDR3 sequence: CAWSTGQGNQPQHF. Full variable domain (missing parts from reference TRBV30 and TRBJ1-5): SQTIHQWPATLVQPVGSPLSLECTVEGTSNPNLYWYRQAAGRGLQLLFYSVGIGQISSEVPQNLSASRPQDRQFILSSKKLLLSDSGFYLCAWSTGQGNQPQHFGDGTRLSIL.